Given below is one T cell receptor beta chain in context. Its binding antigen is unknown. No base quality information exists; no much larger clone differs at one position. This sample was taken from a study of blood T cell repertoires in COVID-19 (dated by TCRdb to 2020 to 2021). Study-wide context: Samples covering the acute and convalescent phases of COVID-19 were provided by collaborators in the United States, Italy and Spain. The sample metadata nearly always contained a de-identified subject ID, COVID-19 status, age in years and sex. Where available, HLA class I and class II types were obtained from metadata supplied by the sample provider rather than from assay-based typing. The prospective study material was composed of cDNA or gDNA derived from T cells, B-cell-depleted T cells, or PBMCs. Samples came from the ongoing ImmuneRACE study (first 160 participants) plus 1,254 subjects from 6 global collaborators. A freely available public database, intended as a resource for researchers studying the immune response to SARS-CoV-2, is where the repertoires were released. The dataset comprised deeply sampled blood TCRbeta repertoires from subjects exposed to, actively infected with, or recovered from COVID-19. The paper's findings and limits, for the study overall: How much clinical and demographic metadata was included differed by source and by participant, and the metadata was provided uncurated.

TCRbeta CDR3 regions were amplified from genomic DNA using the immunoSEQ Assay, a bias-controlled multiplex PCR. In the paper's pipeline: Within the assay, amplification of reference gene primers was used to estimate how many nucleated cells each sample contained. To quantify the absolute abundance of each unique TCRbeta CDR3 rearrangement, sequence reads were collapsed and filtered. For each sample, productive Simpson clonality was calculated as the square root of Simpson's diversity index over productive rearrangements. Here the immuneACCESS table is served through TCRdb, limited to in-frame sequences with V and J called. Missing clones are a known gap in these copies; in checked studies unresolved V genes cover under half, and the rest lacks a known reason. Clone size and V and J calls were adopted from that table, with D and trimming inferred from the DNA. The sample records tens of thousands of clones, almost 90% of which are singletons. The biggest ten clones account for about a fifth of the sample.

Collaborating institutions collected whole blood in K2EDTA tubes following their own protocols. For TCRbeta analysis, collaborators shipped samples in one of three forms: frozen whole blood, isolated PBMCs, or DNA extracted from either of those sample types. The sample consisted of peripheral blood. This sequence was found in a woman in her forties or fifties with active or convalescent COVID-19.

The nucleotide sequence is given as TGTGCCAGTAGTATGTCTAGCGGGAGTTCCAATGAGCAGTTCTTC. It translates to CASSMSSGSSNEQFF. The rearrangement joined TRBV19 to TRBJ2-1; TRBD2 matches 10 bases in the middle. For CDR1 and CDR2, the germline V gene (reference sequence) lists LNHDA and SQIVND. The germline V end is reduced by 3 bases and the J end by 6 bases; junction bases left unmatched: 5. The CDR3, cysteine through phenylalanine, is 15 amino acids long. Only CDR3 DNA is held: 45 bases, read in frame from base 1.